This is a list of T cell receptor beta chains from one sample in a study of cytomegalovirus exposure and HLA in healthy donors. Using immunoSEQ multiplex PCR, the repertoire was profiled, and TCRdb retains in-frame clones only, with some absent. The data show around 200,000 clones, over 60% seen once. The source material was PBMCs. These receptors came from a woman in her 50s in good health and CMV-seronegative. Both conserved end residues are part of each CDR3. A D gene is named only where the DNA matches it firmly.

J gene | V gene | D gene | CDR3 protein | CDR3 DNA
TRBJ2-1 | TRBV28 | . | CASSSGRVADVNNEQFF | TGTGCCAGCAGTTCGGGTCGGGTAGCGGACGTCAACAATGAGCAGTTCTTC
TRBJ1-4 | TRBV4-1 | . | CASSQEPAGLMGATNEKLFF | TGCGCCAGCAGCCAAGAACCCGCAGGGCTTATGGGTGCAACTAATGAAAAACTGTTTTTT
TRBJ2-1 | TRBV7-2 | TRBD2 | CASTPLAGGTNEQFF | TGTGCCAGCACTCCACTAGCGGGAGGTACCAATGAGCAGTTCTTC
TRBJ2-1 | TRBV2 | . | CASSDLRSNEQFF | TGTGCCAGCAGTGATTTGAGGAGTAATGAGCAGTTCTTC
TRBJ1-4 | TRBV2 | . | CASFRRGVNEKLFF | TGTGCCAGCTTTCGGCGGGGAGTTAATGAAAAACTGTTTTTT
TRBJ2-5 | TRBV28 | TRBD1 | CASSLGTVGRETQYF | TGTGCCAGCAGTTTGGGGACAGTTGGCCGGGAGACCCAGTACTTC
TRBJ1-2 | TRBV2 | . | CASLDNLGYGYTF | TGTGCCAGTTTGGACAACCTCGGCTATGGCTACACCTTC
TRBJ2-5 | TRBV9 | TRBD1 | CASSVGDRGGETQYF | TGTGCCAGCAGCGTAGGGGACAGGGGCGGGGAGACCCAGTACTTC
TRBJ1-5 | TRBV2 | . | CASRADRFGNQPQHF | TGTGCCAGCAGGGCCGACAGGTTCGGCAATCAGCCCCAGCATTTT
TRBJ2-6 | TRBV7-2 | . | CASSSRTASGSGANVLTF | TGTGCCAGCAGCTCCCGGACTGCCTCTGGTTCTGGGGCCAACGTCCTGACTTTC
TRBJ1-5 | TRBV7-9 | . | CASSLARGNQPQHF | TGTGCCAGCAGCTTAGCGAGGGGGAATCAGCCCCAGCATTTT
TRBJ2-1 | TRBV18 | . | CASSPTQAIYNEQFF | TGTGCCAGCTCACCTACACAGGCAATTTACAATGAGCAGTTCTTC
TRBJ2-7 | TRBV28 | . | CASSFLAEGGYEQYF | TGTGCCAGCAGTTTTCTAGCGGAGGGGGGTTACGAGCAGTACTTC
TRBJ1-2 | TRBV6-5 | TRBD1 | CASSHGQGANYGYTF | TGTGCCAGCAGTCACGGACAGGGGGCTAACTATGGCTACACCTTC
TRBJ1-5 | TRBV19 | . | CASGDKLNQPQHF | TGTGCCAGCGGGGACAAACTCAATCAGCCCCAGCATTTT
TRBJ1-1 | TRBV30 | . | CAWSAGVNTEAFF | TGTGCCTGGAGCGCAGGGGTGAACACTGAAGCTTTCTTT
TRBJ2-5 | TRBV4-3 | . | CASSQEMGAFETQYF | TGCGCCAGCAGCCAGGAAATGGGGGCTTTTGAGACCCAGTACTTC